These 11 T cell receptor beta chains originate from one sample sequenced in a study of T cell repertoires in cytomegalovirus infection. One entry per CDR3 protein, called by TCRdb with MiXCR from the reads. The sample has a few hundred thousand distinct CDR3 sequences, almost 40% seen once. These receptors are not linked to any known antigen. The source material was cultured PBMCs, sampled from culture after CMV antigen stimulation. The receptors here all came from a human donor in good health (CMV status not recorded). Some clones in this sample may be carry-over from other donors' samples.

This sequence joins TRBV6-2 or TRBV6-3 and TRBJ2-7, with a weak D call TRBD1 (8 bases). This CDR3 has 14 amino acids. Trimming took 5 bases from V and 2 from J, leaving 13 bases between them. Germline V CDR1 and CDR2: MNHEY, SVGEGT. CDR3 DNA: TGTGCCAGCAGTACAACAGGGGGGGCCTACGAGCAGTACTTC. This sequence encodes CASSTTGGAYEQYF.

This clonotype was picked up a small number of times. This chain joins TRBV11-2 and TRBJ2-3; D is ambiguous. V shed 2 bases and J shed 0 bases, with 9 bases lying between them. The CDR3 loop spans 15 amino acids. Germline assignment: CDR1 SGHAT and CDR2 FQNNGV. CDR3 bases: TGTGCCAGCAGCTTACAACAGCTGAGCACAGATACGCAGTATTTT. The encoded protein is CASSLQQLSTDTQYF. Full variable domain (remainder filled in from reference TRBV11-2 and TRBJ2-3): EAGVAQSPRYKIIEKRQSVAFWCNPISGHATLYWYQQILGQGPKLLIQFQNNGVVDDSQLPKDRFSAERLKGVDSTLKIQPAKLEDSAVYLCASSLQQLSTDTQYFGPGTRLTVL.

The table lists this clonotype with many counts. The chain carries TRBV7-2 and TRBJ2-5, with 7 bases identical to TRBD2. In germline, CDR1 is SGHTA, CDR2 FQGNSA. V was pared by 5 bases and J by 5 bases, with 11 bases of the junction left unmatched. The CDR3 runs 15 residues. The CDR3 DNA reads as TGTGCCAGCAGCGTACTAGCGAACCTCCGGGAGACCCAGTACTTC. Its translation is CASSVLANLRETQYF.

The CDR3 bases are TGTGCCAGCAGTTTCAGGGGACAGGGTGACACTGAAGCTTTCTTT. It encodes CASSFRGQGDTEAFF. The gene calls are TRBV12-3 or TRBV12-4 and TRBJ1-1; 9 bases align to TRBD1. There are 15 residues in the CDR3. The V gene end was trimmed by 3 bases and the J gene end by 3 bases; junction bases not matched to a gene: 5.

The chain links TRBV7-9 to TRBJ1-2; D might be TRBD1 (6 bases). V lost 5 bases to trimming and J lost 4 bases, with 17 bases between them. Looked up from germline, CDR1 is SEHNR and CDR2 is FQNEAQ (reference sequence). The length of the CDR3 is 15 residues. CDR3 amino acids: CASSTSWGGAYGYTF. The CDR3 DNA sequence: TGTGCCAGCAGCACCTCGTGGGGGGGCGCCTATGGCTACACCTTC.

In its sample, this clonotype was seen a few times. The V gene is TRBV7-4, the J gene TRBJ1-5; 7 bases are shared with TRBD1. Germline trimming cut 5 bases from V and 0 bases from J; bases unmatched to any gene: 7. Germline loops: CDR1 SGHVT, CDR2 SQSDAQ. The CDR3 is 16 residues long. In DNA, the CDR3 is TGTGCCAGCAGCCCCGCCCAGGGGGGTAGCAATCAGCCCCAGCATTTT. Amino acids: CASSPAQGGSNQPQHF.

In this sample, this clonotype turned up a few times. The chain combines TRBV7-2 with TRBJ1-5; a weak D match, TRBD1 (5 bases). From germline, CDR1 is SGHTA and CDR2 FQGNSA. With 5 bases removed from V and 6 bases from J, the gap between germline ends came to 14 bases. The CDR3 spans 14 residues. CDR3 sequence: CASSTYGGSQPQHF. The CDR3 nucleotides read TGTGCCAGCAGCACGTACGGGGGGTCTCAGCCCCAGCATTTT.

The genes are TRBV23-1 and TRBJ2-3; TRBD2 matches at 10 bases. TRBV23-1 is known as an ORF, though its function is uncertain. The CDR3 loop spans 16 amino acids. Germline trimming cut 2 bases from V and 6 bases from J; bases unmatched to any gene: 8. The CDR3 coding sequence is TGCGCCAGCAGTCAACGACTAGCGGGCCCACGGGATACGCAGTATTTT. Protein: CASSQRLAGPRDTQYF.

The rearrangement uses TRBV7-2 and TRBJ2-1; D possibly corresponds to TRBD2 (6 bases). The germline V and J ends were trimmed by 3 bases and 2 bases, with 8 bases remaining between them. The CDR3 loop spans 14 amino acids. The germline CDR1 and CDR2 sequences are SGHTA and FQGNSA. The CDR3, as DNA: TGTGCCAGCAGCTTCCTAGCGACCTACAATGAGCAGTTCTTC. Its protein product is CASSFLATYNEQFF.

The V and J genes are TRBV5-6 and TRBJ2-1, with TRBD2 matching over 13 bases. The CDR3 length is 20 residues. V shed 5 bases, J shed 3 bases, and the junction held 17 bases outside the gene matches. Germline V gives CDR1 SGHDT, CDR2 YYEEEE. The CDR3 region is CASSIDWTSGRKGSYNEQFF. DNA of the CDR3: TGTGCCAGCAGTATTGATTGGACTAGCGGGAGAAAGGGTAGCTACAATGAGCAGTTCTTC.

The chain couples TRBV7-2 to TRBJ2-5, with unresolved D. This CDR3 has 12 residues. Germline V gene data show CDR1 as SGHTA and CDR2 as FQGNSA. The ends were cut back, 5 bases at V and 6 bases at J, with 10 bases in the middle. This chain's CDR3 is CASSPVSQTQYF. DNA of the CDR3: TGTGCCAGCAGCCCCGTCTCGCAGACCCAGTACTTC.